Listed below are T cell receptor beta chains from one sample, sequenced in a study of T-cell reconstitution after alpha-beta-depleted transplantation in children. Via MiXCR, TCRdb re-called the PCR reads, giving one row per CDR3 protein. The sample lists tens of thousands of distinct CDR3 sequences; about 7% were seen once. The specimen comprised PBMCs from the stem cell graft donor, sampled from the stem cell graft. These receptors all come from a human donor who donated a stem cell graft to a child with acute lymphoblastic leukemia. The CDR3 runs from the conserved cysteine through the conserved F or W.

V,J,CDR3
TRBV9,TRBJ2-3,CASSVGGGTTDTQYF
TRBV9,TRBJ1-4,CASSVLGTPNEKLFF
TRBV21-1,TRBJ1-6,CASSTRQGSCYNSPLHF
TRBV6-1,TRBJ1-5,CASQDGFNQPQHF
TRBV5-6,TRBJ1-1,CASSLVDTEAFF
TRBV7-4,TRBJ1-1,CASSLARGEAFF
TRBV2,TRBJ2-7,CASSIYEQYF
TRBV11-2,TRBJ2-7,CASSLESPPYEQYF
TRBV28,TRBJ1-5,CASSFRTDTSNQPQHF
TRBV7-9,TRBJ2-4,CASSLSRAVAKNIQYF
TRBV20-1,TRBJ1-1,CSASPSTVNTEAFF
TRBV2,TRBJ2-7,CASRAYEQYF
TRBV7-2,TRBJ2-7,CASSLGRQNRKQYF
TRBV15,TRBJ1-1,CATSRDAGQGGVEAFF
TRBV7-6,TRBJ1-6,CASSKGGPGPNSPLHF
TRBV4-3,TRBJ2-6,CASSQDRPGPGANVLTF
TRBV4-3,TRBJ1-2,CASSQEGQTYGYTF
TRBV6-5,TRBJ1-2,CASSYSVANYGYTF
TRBV18,TRBJ1-3,CASSPRQERNTIYF
TRBV27,TRBJ2-5,CASSYLAGGRETQYF
TRBV12-3/TRBV12-4,TRBJ1-5,CASSSQGMGNQPQHF
TRBV18,TRBJ1-2,CASSPSREVYGYTF
TRBV5-1,TRBJ1-1,CASSLASTANTEAFF
TRBV9,TRBJ1-1,CASSVAAGVTEAFF
TRBV6-2/TRBV6-3,TRBJ2-4,CASSSYRGSNIQYF
TRBV5-1,TRBJ2-7,CASSLGSPGGQYF
TRBV7-8,TRBJ2-1,CASSLAVGWNEQFF
TRBV20-1,TRBJ2-5,CSARPQGGTQYF
TRBV4-2,TRBJ1-2,CASSQDPWVAGGKGYTF
TRBV20-1,TRBJ2-7,CSARLRAQYEQYF
TRBV27,TRBJ1-4,CASSSNTGGYVGKLFF
TRBV4-1,TRBJ1-6,CASPGGGQGSNSPLHF
TRBV7-8,TRBJ2-3,CASSSPVAEGKISTDTQYF
TRBV6-4,TRBJ2-1,CASSESGGSYNEQFF
TRBV19,TRBJ2-1,CASSTFGTGGVNEQFF
TRBV12-5,TRBJ1-3,CASGLNGGPGNTIYF
TRBV25-1,TRBJ2-5,CASSDGQGEVETQYF
TRBV25-1,TRBJ2-5,CASSDGTGSETQYF
TRBV15,TRBJ2-5,CATSRVAGAGETQYF
TRBV29-1,TRBJ2-7,CSATSGSSYEQYF
TRBV12-3/TRBV12-4,TRBJ2-2,CAICLVLMGDRDTGELFF
TRBV9,TRBJ1-1,CASSPQGAYTEAFF
TRBV9,TRBJ2-5,CASSVERGTRWETQYF
TRBV28,TRBJ1-5,CASSLTYQPQHF
TRBV9,TRBJ1-2,CASSGYYGYTF
TRBV11-2,TRBJ2-1,CASSRSTREQFF
TRBV11-3,TRBJ2-7,CASSRGGGSYEQYF
TRBV20-1,TRBJ1-1,CSARTVLMNTEAFF
TRBV4-2,TRBJ2-7,CASSQDFVPGPSDYEQYF
TRBV29-1,TRBJ2-6,CSAGFGTSSSGANVLTF
TRBV7-7,TRBJ2-7,CASSQFQGYEQYF
TRBV29-1,TRBJ2-1,CSVDGLAGRNEQFF
TRBV5-1,TRBJ2-5,CASSLPLELPQGVQETQYF